These 32 T cell receptor beta chains share one sample of origin, sequenced in a study of CD8+CD57+ T cells in acquired aplastic anemia. According to the study, genomic DNA was the template for TCR beta VDJ and CDR3 profiling. From the reads, TCRdb called clonotypes with MiXCR, one entry per CDR3 protein. The sample yields some 150,000 distinct CDR3 sequences, roughly 40% seen once. What was sequenced was sorted CD4+, CD8+, or CD8+CD57+ T cells (not recorded which) from PBMCs. These receptors were collected from a human donor in good health, serving as a control.

This clonotype was observed a handful of times. The CDR3 spells CASSLQGFLNTEAFF. CDR3 in DNA: TGCGCCAGCAGCTTACAGGGTTTTCTCAACACTGAAGCTTTCTTT. The chain has TRBV5-1 and TRBJ1-1; tentatively, D is TRBD1 (6 bases). The CDR3 totals 15 residues. Per germline, CDR1 SGHRS and CDR2 YFSETQ. V lost 2 bases and J lost 2, with 13 bases in between.

This clonotype was observed a handful of times. The chain uses TRBV29-1 and TRBJ2-3; 7 bases are shared with TRBD2. CDR1 is SQVTM and CDR2 is ANQGSEA in the germline V gene. The CDR3 loop spans 16 amino acids. Trimming at V came to 6 bases and at J to 5 bases, leaving 17 bases not matched to a gene. CDR3 bases: TGCAGCGTGGACACCCTGGGAGGGGCCGGTCAAGATACGCAGTATTTT. It encodes CSVDTLGGAGQDTQYF.

The chain couples TRBV6-1 to TRBJ1-5; no reliable D call. Germline values: CDR1 MNHNS, CDR2 SASEGT. The CDR3 consists of 19 residues. The germline V and J ends were trimmed by 2 bases and 0 bases, with 20 bases remaining between them. The DNA of the CDR3 is TGTGCCAGCAGTGAACCAGAGGGCGCGGGTCGATATAGCAATCAGCCCCAGCATTTT. This encodes CASSEPEGAGRYSNQPQHF.

This clonotype was seen at least ten times. The chain uses TRBV14 and TRBJ2-1; 11 bases match TRBD2. V shed 6 bases and J 6 bases; nucleotides not matched to a gene: 1. This CDR3 is built from 13 residues. Germline V gene data show CDR1 as SGHDN and CDR2 as FVKESK. This CDR3 is CASSLAGGNEQFF. The CDR3 nucleotides read TGTGCCAGCAGTCTAGCGGGGGGCAATGAGCAGTTCTTC.

This clonotype was seen ten or more times. This chain uses TRBV7-2 with TRBJ2-2; D unresolved. This CDR3 has 14 residues. With 0 bases removed from V and 0 bases from J, the gap between germline ends came to 2 bases. In germline, CDR1 is SGHTA, CDR2 FQGNSA. The CDR3: CASSLAANTGELFF. CDR3 sequence (DNA): TGTGCCAGCAGCTTAGCGGCGAACACCGGGGAGCTGTTTTTT.

Notes on this clonotype: A read error may be the cause here, since a much bigger clone is one base away. The rearrangement uses TRBV7-8 and TRBJ1-5; TRBD1 aligns across 8 bases. Germline assignment: CDR1 SGHVS and CDR2 FQNEAQ. V lost 11 bases to trimming and J lost 6 bases; unmatched junction nucleotides: 9. This CDR3 is 13 amino acids long. CDR3 bases: TGTGCCGGCAAAGGACAGGGTGGTCAGCCCCAGCATTTT. Amino acids: CAGKGQGGQPQHF.

V and J are TRBV7-2 and TRBJ1-6; D is unclear. The germline V and J ends were trimmed by 1 base and 14 bases, with 15 bases remaining between them. The CDR3 loop spans 14 amino acids. Germline loops: CDR1 SGHTA, CDR2 FQGNSA. CDR3 in amino acids: CASSLENSGNALHF. CDR3 nucleotide sequence: TGTGCCAGCAGCTTAGAGAACTCGGGAAACGCCCTCCACTTT.

This clonotype was observed a few times. V gene TRBV30 combines with J gene TRBJ1-4; D ambiguous. Germline V CDR1 and CDR2: GTSNPN, SVGIG (reference sequence). The CDR3 sequence is 16 residues long. The ends were cut back, 5 bases at V and 5 bases at J, with 21 bases in the middle. The CDR3 protein is CAWSDSFRRRNEKLFF. For the CDR3, the DNA is TGTGCCTGGTCAGACTCATTCAGGAGGAGAAATGAAAAACTGTTTTTT.

The table lists this clonotype with many counts. V gene TRBV24-1 combines with J gene TRBJ2-3; a possible D gene is TRBD1 (5 bases). Deletions cut 1 base from V and 9 bases from J, with 10 bases between. Germline lookup yields CDR1 KGHDR and CDR2 SFDVKD. This CDR3 is 13 amino acids long. CDR3: CATSDFLGLTQYF. The CDR3 DNA reads TGTGCCACCAGTGATTTTTTGGGGCTGACGCAGTATTTT.

This clonotype was counted ten times or more. The chain is built from TRBV6-2 or TRBV6-3 and TRBJ1-6; D remains ambiguous. The germline CDR1 and CDR2 sequences are MNHEY and SVGEGT. Trimming cost V 0 bases and J 0 bases, with 12 bases left between them. The CDR3 length is 18 residues. CDR3 nucleotide sequence: TGTGCCAGCAGTTACTCGGACCTGGGGAGCTCCTATAATTCACCCCTCCACTTT. Its translation: CASSYSDLGSSYNSPLHF.

The CDR3 sequence: CSASPPRGAFF. CDR3 DNA sequence: TGCAGTGCTAGCCCTCCCAGGGGAGCTTTCTTT. The gene calls are TRBV20-1 and TRBJ1-1; D may be TRBD1 (6 bases). The CDR3 contains 11 residues. Trimming took 3 bases from V and 10 from J, leaving 12 bases between them. The V gene's germline CDR1 is DFQATT and CDR2 SNEGSKA (reference sequence).

This sequence joins TRBV15 and TRBJ2-2; D is unresolved. V dropped 4 bases and J dropped 3 bases, with 9 bases sitting between them. This CDR3 has 14 amino acids. Germline V gene sequence: CDR1 LNHNV, CDR2 YYDKDF (reference sequence). For the CDR3, the DNA is TGTGCCACCAGCAATAATGCGGACACCGGGGAGCTGTTTTTT. Translated, it gives CATSNNADTGELFF.

This clonotype was recorded at least ten times. V gene TRBV4-1 combines with J gene TRBJ1-5, with 7 nucleotides matching TRBD1. CDR1 and CDR2 from the germline V gene are MGHRA and YSYEKL. With V trimmed by 5 bases and J by 5 bases, 6 bases remained unmatched. This CDR3 contains 14 residues. CDR3 DNA sequence: TGCGCCAGCAGCTCCGGGACAGTGTATCAGCCCCAGCATTTT. Its translation is CASSSGTVYQPQHF.

This chain links TRBV10-1 with TRBJ2-5; tentative D call: TRBD2 (6 bases). V was cut by 3 bases and J by 2 bases, with 16 bases left in between. CDR3 size: 16 residues. Per germline, CDR1 WNHNN and CDR2 SYGVQD (reference sequence). For the CDR3, the DNA is TGCGCCAGCAGTGAACCGGGAGAGAGAGGGCAAGAGACCCAGTACTTC. Translating it yields CASSEPGERGQETQYF.

The chain uses TRBV7-8 and TRBJ1-5, with D unresolved. The V gene's germline CDR1 is SGHVS and CDR2 FQNEAQ. Trimming pared 5 bases from V and 5 bases from J, leaving 13 bases between. The CDR3 is 14 residues long. The CDR3 DNA is TGTGCCAGCAGCCGGAGCCGTGGGCATCAGCCCCAGCATTTT. Protein: CASSRSRGHQPQHF.

As for this clonotype: This may be a read error, as it is one base from a much larger clone. Lacking the conserved final phenylalanine or tryptophan, this CDR3 likely reflects a read error. The V gene is TRBV6-1, the J gene TRBJ2-7; a weak D match, TRBD1 (5 bases). In germline, CDR1 is MNHNS, CDR2 SASEGT. This CDR3 has 13 amino acids. V dropped 6 bases and J dropped 3 bases, with 12 bases sitting between them. The CDR3 nucleotides read TGTGCCAGCAGGCCTGGGGCTGGCTACGAGCAGTACCTC. It encodes CASRPGAGYEQYL.

Note on this clonotype: The junction differs from germline at one of its ends, possibly a read error. V is TRBV29-1 and J is TRBJ1-2; D might be TRBD1 (5 bases). Per the germline V gene, CDR1 is SQVTM and CDR2 is ANQGSEA. The CDR3 runs 14 residues. CDR3 DNA: TGCGGCGTTGAGAGGGGAATAGGAGGGTTAGGCTACACCTTC. This codes for CGVERGIGGLGYTF.

Many counts were recorded for this clonotype. The chain uses TRBV20-1 and TRBJ2-1; TRBD2 matches 15 bases. Germline-derived CDR1 and CDR2 are DFQATT and SNEGSKA (reference sequence). The CDR3 runs 18 residues. V lost 3 bases to trimming and J lost 4 bases; unmatched junction nucleotides: 10. The CDR3 reads CSASGFGLAGGHYNEQFF. The CDR3 DNA reads as TGCAGTGCTAGTGGGTTCGGACTAGCGGGGGGGCATTACAATGAGCAGTTCTTC.

This clonotype occurred many times. The gene calls are TRBV6-1 and TRBJ2-1, with 11 nucleotides matching TRBD2. V trimming: 5 bases; J trimming: 5 bases; junction bases outside the gene matches: 8. This CDR3 is built from 16 residues. Germline loops: CDR1 MNHNS, CDR2 SASEGT. CDR3 residues: CASSPRTSGPNNEQFF. DNA of the CDR3: TGTGCCAGCAGTCCAAGGACTAGCGGGCCCAACAATGAGCAGTTCTTC.

This clonotype has a count of ten or more. The chain carries TRBV19 and TRBJ1-4; D not certain. V was pared by 2 bases and J by 4 bases, with 5 bases between. Germline V gene sequence: CDR1 LNHDA, CDR2 SQIVND (reference sequence). This CDR3 has 13 residues. CDR3 loop: CASSILINEKLFF. CDR3 DNA sequence: TGTGCCAGTAGTATACTGATTAATGAAAAACTGTTTTTT. The full variable domain, completed using reference TRBV19 and TRBJ1-4, is DGGITQSPKYLFRKEGQNVTLSCEQNLNHDAMYWYRQDPGQGLRLIYYSQIVNDFQKGDIAEGYSVSREKKESFPLTVTSAQKNPTAFYLCASSILINEKLFFGSGTQLSVL.

The chain couples TRBV12-3 or TRBV12-4 to TRBJ1-6; D call uncertain. V was trimmed by 7 bases and J by 8 bases, leaving 12 bases between them. The CDR3 is 13 amino acids. This CDR3 is CASNPGSDSPLHF. CDR3 coding DNA: TGTGCCAGCAATCCAGGATCGGATTCACCCCTCCACTTT.

Points on this clonotype: Since a much larger clone is just one base distant, this may be a read error. This chain connects TRBV20-1 to TRBJ1-1, with a weak D call TRBD1 (5 bases). Deletions cut 0 bases from V and 4 bases from J, with 12 bases between. Germline CDR1 and CDR2: DFQATT and SNEGSKA (reference sequence). The length of the CDR3 is 14 residues. The CDR3: CSAREQDWVTEAFF. Here the CDR3 DNA reads TGCAGTGCTAGAGAACAGGATTGGGTCACTGAAGCTTTCTTT.

This clonotype was counted many times. V is TRBV20-1 and J is TRBJ2-5; D gene unclear. Germline CDR1 DFQATT, CDR2 SNEGSKA (reference sequence). This CDR3 comprises 13 residues. The ends were cut back, 3 bases at V and 2 bases at J, with 10 bases in the middle. The CDR3, as DNA: TGCAGTGCTAGCCCACTTCGACAAGAGACCCAGTACTTC. Translating gives CSASPLRQETQYF.

In its sample, this clonotype was seen a few times. This sequence joins TRBV27 and TRBJ2-5, with 12 positions matching TRBD2. The germline gives CDR1 MNHEY, CDR2 SMNVEV (reference sequence). The length of the CDR3 is 21 residues. The ends lost 8 bases at V and 0 bases at J; junction bases unmatched: 22. In DNA form, the CDR3 reads TGTGCCAGCCTCCCTCTAGCGGGGGGGATTAAACAATACGTGTACCAAGAGACCCAGTACTTC. Translated, it gives CASLPLAGGIKQYVYQETQYF.

This rearrangement joins TRBV10-3 to TRBJ2-3; unclear D gene. The CDR3 has 13 amino acids. The germline V gene encodes CDR1 ENHRY and CDR2 SYGVKD. The V end lost 3 bases, the J end lost 2 bases, and 6 bases lay between the germline ends. The CDR3 region is CAISEDNTDTQYF. CDR3 nucleotides: TGTGCCATCAGTGAAGACAACACAGATACGCAGTATTTT.

In this sample, this clonotype turned up once. This chain joins TRBV19 and TRBJ2-3; D unresolved. The V end lost 1 base, the J end lost 5 bases, and 4 bases lay between the germline ends. Per germline, CDR1 LNHDA and CDR2 SQIVND (reference sequence). This CDR3 is 12 amino acids long. The DNA for the CDR3 is TGTGCCAGTAGTATAGGCGAAGATACGCAGTATTTT. Residues: CASSIGEDTQYF.

V usage is TRBV10-3 and J usage is TRBJ2-1, with TRBD2 matching 14 bases. Germline CDR1 reads ENHRY; CDR2 reads SYGVKD. The CDR3 sequence is 17 residues long. V lost 5 bases to trimming and J lost 5 bases; unmatched junction nucleotides: 8. CDR3 loop: CAISRGLAGGTHNEQFF. CDR3 sequence (DNA): TGTGCCATCAGTCGTGGACTAGCGGGAGGTACCCACAATGAGCAGTTCTTC.

The V call is TRBV12-3 or TRBV12-4, the J call TRBJ2-3, with D perhaps TRBD1 (6 bases). This CDR3 spans 15 amino acids. V lost 4 bases, J lost 3 bases, and 14 bases lay in between. The CDR3 sequence is CASSSQQGLTDTQYF. In DNA, the CDR3 is TGTGCCAGCAGTTCCCAACAGGGTCTAACAGATACGCAGTATTTT.

In this sample, this clonotype turned up many times. V gene TRBV2 combines with J gene TRBJ1-2; possibly TRBD1 for D (5 bases). Germline CDR1 and CDR2: SNHLY and FYNNEI. The CDR3 has 14 residues. Trimming left V 6 bases short and J 0 bases short, with 11 bases between. The CDR3 DNA reads TGTGCCAGCAGAAGGGACGTTACTAACTATGGCTACACCTTC. Protein: CASRRDVTNYGYTF.

This clonotype was picked up many times. The chain uses TRBV29-1 and TRBJ1-1, with no clear D. V was cut by 4 bases and J by 0 bases, with 9 bases left in between. The CDR3 runs 13 residues. CDR1 and CDR2 from the germline V gene are SQVTM and ANQGSEA. CDR3 sequence: CSVGKMMNTEAFF. For the CDR3, the DNA is TGCAGCGTTGGGAAGATGATGAACACTGAAGCTTTCTTT.

The V gene is TRBV19, the J gene TRBJ1-4; 7 nucleotides align to TRBD1. CDR3 length: 15 amino acids. CDR1 and CDR2 from the germline V gene are LNHDA and SQIVND (reference sequence). V dropped 4 bases and J dropped 2; count of bases not matched to a gene: 4. The DNA of the CDR3 is TGTGCCAGTAGTACACAGACAGGGACTAATGAAAAACTGTTTTTT. It is translated as CASSTQTGTNEKLFF.

CDR3 protein: CATSDFTGIQPQHF. CDR3 nucleotides: TGTGCCACCAGTGACTTTACAGGGATTCAGCCCCAGCATTTT. The rearrangement links TRBV24-1 to TRBJ1-5, with D possibly matching TRBD1 (6 bases). Germline V gene lookup returns CDR1 KGHDR and CDR2 SFDVKD. V gave up 4 bases and J gave up 6 bases, with 12 bases separating them. The length of the CDR3 is 14 residues.